These 25 T cell receptor beta chains came from one sample sequenced in a study of shared clonotypes between healthy human individuals. Assay: immunoSEQ multiplex PCR; the TCRdb copy retains only in-frame clones and omits some. Here the sample spans hundreds of thousands of clones, about 96% being singletons. Input material: naive CD4+ T cells sorted from blood. The subset denotes: CD45RA+ positively selected. The receptors shown here come from a woman younger than 45 in good health.

This chain connects TRBV19 to TRBJ1-1, with D perhaps matching TRBD1 (6 bases). V was trimmed by 6 bases and J by 7 bases, leaving 12 bases between them. CDR3 length: 12 amino acids. Germline-derived CDR1 and CDR2 are LNHDA and SQIVND (reference sequence). As DNA, the CDR3 is TGTGCCAGTAGCGCAGGGGTCGTTGAAGCTTTCTTT. Translation: CASSAGVVEAFF.

The DNA of the CDR3 is TGTGCCAGCAGCGTGATAGGCGGGGAGCTGTTTTTT. Protein product: CASSVIGGELFF. V is TRBV2 and J is TRBJ2-2, with no clear D. The ends were cut back, 6 bases at V and 7 bases at J, with 9 bases in the middle. Germline CDR1 and CDR2: SNHLY and FYNNEI. This CDR3 spans 12 amino acids. The full variable domain, completed using reference TRBV2 and TRBJ2-2, is EPEVTQTPSHQVTQMGQEVILRCVPISNHLYFYWYRQILGQKVEFLVSFYNNEISEKSEIFDDQFSVERPDGSNFTLKIRSTKLEDSAMYFCASSVIGGELFFGEGSRLTVL.

V gene TRBV4-1 combines with J gene TRBJ2-5, with TRBD1 as a possible D gene (6 bases). With the DNA end fitting TRBJ2-7 better, the J assignment may be wrong. Germline loops: CDR1 MGHRA, CDR2 YSYEKL. This CDR3 is 17 amino acids long. The DNA for the CDR3 is TGCGCCAGCAGCCAAGATTGGGGCAGGGGCTTAATTTACGAGCAGTACTTC. The encoded protein is CASSQDWGRGLIYEQYF.

This clone was detected once. The rearrangement links TRBV7-4 to TRBJ1-5, with TRBD1 as a possible D gene (5 bases). The germline CDR1 and CDR2 sequences are SGHVT and SQSDAQ. The CDR3 totals 20 residues. The V and J ends lost 5 bases and 0 bases respectively, with 26 bases between them. CDR3 amino acids: CASSHPGGAGRPYSNQPQHF. The CDR3 DNA follows: TGTGCCAGCAGCCACCCTGGTGGGGCAGGGAGGCCCTATAGCAATCAGCCCCAGCATTTT. The full variable domain, completed using reference TRBV7-4 and TRBJ1-5, is GAGVSQSPRYKVAKRGRDVALRCDSISGHVTLYWYRQTLGQGSEVLTYSQSDAQRDKSGRPSGRFSAERPERSVSTLKIQRTEQGDSAVYLCASSHPGGAGRPYSNQPQHFGDGTRLSIL.

J is TRBJ2-2 and V is TRBV28; D gene ambiguous. CDR1 and CDR2 from the germline V gene are MDHEN and SYDVKM. The CDR3 contains 15 residues. V gave up 5 bases and J gave up 5 bases, with 15 bases separating them. The CDR3 DNA sequence: TGTGCCAGCAGTGTACCTGGGGATCTGACCGGGGAGCTGTTTTTT. Its translation is CASSVPGDLTGELFF. The complete variable domain, with remaining parts taken from reference TRBV28 and TRBJ2-2, reads DVKVTQSSRYLVKRTGEKVFLECVQDMDHENMFWYRQDPGLGLRLIYFSYDVKMKEKGDIPEGYSVSREKKERFSLILESASTNQTSMYLCASSVPGDLTGELFFGEGSRLTVL.

V is TRBV15 and J is TRBJ2-5; D is perhaps TRBD2 (6 bases). The V and J ends lost 4 bases and 5 bases respectively, with 20 bases between them. Germline values: CDR1 LNHNV, CDR2 YYDKDF (reference sequence). There are 16 residues in the CDR3. The CDR3 DNA reads as TGTGCCACCAGCATCTACGCGGGATTATTGAAGGAGACCCAGTACTTC. Its translation: CATSIYAGLLKETQYF.

The CDR3 DNA sequence: TGTGCCAGCTCAATCCCGGGACAGGGGACCTACGAGCAGTACTTC. Protein sequence: CASSIPGQGTYEQYF. V gene TRBV18 combines with J gene TRBJ2-7, with 10 bases fitting TRBD1. The V gene's germline CDR1 is KGHSH and CDR2 LQKENI. The V and J ends lost 5 bases and 2 bases, in that order; junction bases with no gene match: 6. This CDR3 comprises 15 residues.

This chain uses TRBV5-1 with TRBJ2-7; tentatively, D is TRBD2 (6 bases). CDR1 and CDR2 (germline): SGHRS, YFSETQ. This CDR3 is built from 13 residues. Trimming removed 4 bases from V and 2 bases from J, with 10 bases in between. The CDR3 is CASSDPGAYEQYF. CDR3 DNA: TGCGCCAGCAGCGACCCGGGGGCCTACGAGCAGTACTTC.

The chain employs TRBV30 and TRBJ1-1; 7 positions match TRBD1. Germline V gene sequence: CDR1 GTSNPN, CDR2 SVGIG (reference sequence). This CDR3 is built from 12 residues. J gave up 10 bases and V 0 bases, and 5 bases lay outside the gene matches. CDR3 DNA sequence: TGTGCCTGGAGTGTACCGGGACAGATAGCTTTCTTT. Translating it yields CAWSVPGQIAFF.

The chain couples TRBV9 to TRBJ2-7, with 10 bases fitting TRBD2. The germline V gene has CDR1 SGDLS and CDR2 YYNGEE. The J segment lost 3 bases and the V segment lost 0 bases, leaving 6 bases of the junction unmatched. This CDR3 spans 16 amino acids. CDR3 coding DNA: TGTGCCAGCAGCGTAGTAGCGGGAGGTGACTTCTACGAGCAGTACTTC. Encoded protein: CASSVVAGGDFYEQYF.

The chain links TRBV28 to TRBJ2-3; 7 bases match TRBD2. V lost 7 bases to trimming and J lost 2 bases; unmatched junction nucleotides: 6. The germline V gene has CDR1 MDHEN and CDR2 SYDVKM. The CDR3 spans 14 residues. The CDR3 is CASKEREVTDTQYF. DNA for the CDR3: TGTGCCAGCAAAGAGCGGGAAGTCACAGATACGCAGTATTTT.

The chain is built from TRBV10-3 and TRBJ2-7; D gene unclear. Per the germline V gene, CDR1 is ENHRY and CDR2 is SYGVKD. The CDR3 is 14 amino acids. V was shortened by 3 bases and J by 0 bases, with 9 bases between the two germline ends. The CDR3 is CAISDGPVSYEQYF. CDR3 nucleotide sequence: TGTGCCATCAGTGATGGGCCCGTCTCCTACGAGCAGTACTTC.

The CDR3 DNA follows: TGTGCCAGCAGCTTAGCAGGCAAAGGGGGCTACGAGCAGTACTTC. The encoded protein is CASSLAGKGGYEQYF. The chain carries TRBV7-2 and TRBJ2-7, with D perhaps matching TRBD1 (6 bases). Germline lookup yields CDR1 SGHTA and CDR2 FQGNSA. Trimming took off 0 bases at V and 3 bases at J, with 12 bases between the two ends. This CDR3 is built from 15 residues. The complete variable domain, with remaining parts taken from reference TRBV7-2 and TRBJ2-7, reads GAGVSQSPSNKVTEKGKDVELRCDPISGHTALYWYRQSLGQGLEFLIYFQGNSAPDKSGLPSDRFSAERTGGSVSTLTIQRTQQEDSAVYLCASSLAGKGGYEQYFGPGTRLTVT.

This chain connects TRBV28 to TRBJ1-2; TRBD1 matches 10 bases. With 10 bases clipped from V and 6 bases from J, the junction kept 23 bases outside the gene matches. In germline, CDR1 is MDHEN, CDR2 SYDVKM. The CDR3 extends over 18 amino acids. CDR3 nucleotide sequence: TGTGCCACTTATTCATGGGACCTAGGGACAGGGGTTTCGGATGGCTACACCTTC. It is translated as CATYSWDLGTGVSDGYTF.

This clone came up once. J is TRBJ2-7 and V is TRBV7-8, with TRBD1 matching over 10 bases. The CDR3 consists of 15 residues. Per germline, CDR1 SGHVS and CDR2 FQNEAQ. The junction had 6 bases not matched to a gene; V was cut back by 4 bases and J by 3 bases. Written as DNA, the CDR3 is TGTGCCAGCAGCTCACCGGGACAGGGGAACTACGAGCAGTACTTC. Translation gives CASSSPGQGNYEQYF.

V and J are TRBV10-3 and TRBJ2-2; 12 bases align to TRBD2. Per the germline V gene, CDR1 is ENHRY and CDR2 is SYGVKD. The CDR3 spans 15 residues. The V segment lost 4 bases and the J segment 6 bases; nucleotides outside the gene matches: 3. The CDR3 sequence is CAISGTSGKAGELFF. CDR3 DNA sequence: TGTGCCATCAGTGGGACTAGCGGGAAGGCCGGGGAGCTGTTTTTT.

Note on this clone: At one end, the junction sequence differs from germline, possibly due to a read error. V and J are TRBV4-3 and TRBJ2-7, with a weak D call TRBD1 (5 bases). Germline V gene lookup returns CDR1 LGHNA and CDR2 YSLEER. The CDR3 length is 11 residues. Written as DNA, the CDR3 is TGCGCCAGCAGCCTTATAGGGGTTTGGGACTTC. This translates into CASSLIGVWDF.

The genes are TRBV6-6 and TRBJ1-5; D uncertain. The length of the CDR3 is 14 residues. V was trimmed by 2 bases and J by 4 bases, leaving 9 bases between them. CDR1 and CDR2 (germline): MNHNY, SVGAGI (reference sequence). For the CDR3, the DNA is TGTGCCAGCAGTTACAAGTTTGGGAATCAGCCCCAGCATTTT. This codes for CASSYKFGNQPQHF.

The CDR3 region has the DNA TGTGCCAGCAGTTTAAGGACAGAGATCACAGATACGCAGTATTTT. Amino acids: CASSLRTEITDTQYF. The chain links TRBV28 to TRBJ2-3; possible D gene TRBD1, 6 bases. Germline V gives CDR1 MDHEN, CDR2 SYDVKM. V dropped 2 bases and J dropped 2 bases, with 11 bases sitting between them. The CDR3 contains 15 residues.

The chain has TRBV27 and TRBJ2-6; perhaps TRBD2 as D (6 bases). Germline V CDR1 and CDR2: MNHEY, SMNVEV (reference sequence). CDR3 length: 16 residues. The V gene lost 3 bases and the J gene lost 1 base, with 10 bases spanning the gap. The CDR3 protein is CASSFPRESGANVLTF. The CDR3 DNA reads as TGTGCCAGCAGTTTTCCCCGGGAGTCTGGGGCCAACGTCCTGACTTTC.

The CDR3 spells CASRGLAGVSPDTQYF. The CDR3 nucleotides read TGTGCCAGCAGGGGACTAGCGGGAGTTAGTCCAGATACGCAGTATTTT. This rearrangement joins TRBV27 to TRBJ2-3; the match to TRBD2 covers 14 bases. The germline gives CDR1 MNHEY, CDR2 SMNVEV (reference sequence). Trimming at V came to 6 bases and at J to 4 bases, leaving 6 bases not matched to a gene. The CDR3 loop spans 16 amino acids.

V usage is TRBV7-6 and J usage is TRBJ2-5; D unresolved. The CDR3 sequence is 11 residues long. V gave up 8 bases and J gave up 2 bases, with 6 bases separating them. Germline lookup yields CDR1 SGHVS and CDR2 FNYEAQ. The CDR3 sequence: CASARQETQYF. The CDR3 region has the DNA TGTGCCAGCGCCAGGCAAGAGACCCAGTACTTC.

This chain links TRBV28 with TRBJ2-7; TRBD2 aligns across 9 bases. From germline, CDR1 is MDHEN and CDR2 SYDVKM. With 7 bases clipped from V and 6 bases from J, the junction kept 10 bases outside the gene matches. CDR3 length: 14 residues. The chain's CDR3 is CASTPSGTSSEQYF. As DNA, the CDR3 is TGTGCCAGCACTCCTTCCGGGACTAGCTCCGAGCAGTACTTC.

The V call is TRBV28, the J call TRBJ2-4; D is unclear. Germline loops: CDR1 MDHEN, CDR2 SYDVKM. V lost 6 bases and J 3 bases, leaving 6 bases between the germline ends. The CDR3 has 12 amino acids. CDR3 residues: CASSLVKNIQYF. Here the CDR3 DNA reads TGTGCCAGCAGCTTGGTCAAAAACATTCAGTACTTC.

This chain links TRBV7-3 with TRBJ2-1; 8 nucleotides line up with TRBD2. With V trimmed by 1 base and J by 1 base, 3 bases remained unmatched. Germline values: CDR1 SGHTA, CDR2 FQGTGA. The CDR3 has 16 residues. CDR3 protein: CASSLIGRVSYNEQFF. For the CDR3, the DNA is TGTGCCAGCAGCTTAATCGGGAGGGTGTCCTACAATGAGCAGTTCTTC.